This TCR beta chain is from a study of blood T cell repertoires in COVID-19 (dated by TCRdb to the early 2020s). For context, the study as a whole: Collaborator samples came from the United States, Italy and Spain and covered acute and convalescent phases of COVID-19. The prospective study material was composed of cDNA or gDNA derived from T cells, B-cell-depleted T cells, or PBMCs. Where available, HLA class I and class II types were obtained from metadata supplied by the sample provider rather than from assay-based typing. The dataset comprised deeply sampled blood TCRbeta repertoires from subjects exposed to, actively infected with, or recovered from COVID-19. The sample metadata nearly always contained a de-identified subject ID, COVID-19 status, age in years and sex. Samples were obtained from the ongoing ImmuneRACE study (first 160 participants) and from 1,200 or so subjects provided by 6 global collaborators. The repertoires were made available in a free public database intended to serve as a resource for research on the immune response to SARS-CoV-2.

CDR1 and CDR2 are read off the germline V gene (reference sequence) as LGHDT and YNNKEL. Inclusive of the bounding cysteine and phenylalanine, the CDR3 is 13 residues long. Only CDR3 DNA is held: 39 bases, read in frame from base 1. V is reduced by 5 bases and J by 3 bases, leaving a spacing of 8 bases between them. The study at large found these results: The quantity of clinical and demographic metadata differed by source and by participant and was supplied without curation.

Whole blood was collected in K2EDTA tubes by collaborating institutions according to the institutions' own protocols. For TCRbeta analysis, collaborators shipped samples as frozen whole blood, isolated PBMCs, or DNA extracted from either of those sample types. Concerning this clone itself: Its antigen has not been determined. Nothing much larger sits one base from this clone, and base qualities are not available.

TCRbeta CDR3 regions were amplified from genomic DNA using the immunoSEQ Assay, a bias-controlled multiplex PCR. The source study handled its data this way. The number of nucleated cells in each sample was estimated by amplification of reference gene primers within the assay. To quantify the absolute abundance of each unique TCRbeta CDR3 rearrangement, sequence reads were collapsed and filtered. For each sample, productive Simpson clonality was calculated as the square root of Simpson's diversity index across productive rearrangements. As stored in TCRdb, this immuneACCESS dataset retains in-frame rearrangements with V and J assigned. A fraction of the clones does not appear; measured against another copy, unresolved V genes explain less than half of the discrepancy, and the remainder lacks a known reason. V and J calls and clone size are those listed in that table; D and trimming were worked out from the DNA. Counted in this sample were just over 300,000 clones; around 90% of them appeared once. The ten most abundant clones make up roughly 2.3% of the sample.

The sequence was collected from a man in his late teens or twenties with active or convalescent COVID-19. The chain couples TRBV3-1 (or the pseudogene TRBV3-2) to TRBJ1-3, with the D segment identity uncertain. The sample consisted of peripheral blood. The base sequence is TGTGCCAGCAGCGTAAGCCTTGGAAACACCATATATTTT. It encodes CASSVSLGNTIYF.